Shown below are 9 T cell receptor beta chains from a single sample sequenced in a study of T cells in Graves' hyperthyroidism and ophthalmopathy. TCR beta CDR3 sequences were amplified from RNA transcripts. During a first-round RT-PCR of the TCR CDR3, the HTBI primer set was used. Using its own MiXCR run on the multiplex PCR reads, TCRdb lists one record per CDR3 protein. This sample has roughly 800,000 distinct CDR3 sequences, with 35% to 40% found just once. Sequencing was performed on blood. The receptors originated from a man younger than 35 with Graves' hyperthyroidism.

This clonotype was counted once. The chain has TRBV10-3 and TRBJ1-3; TRBD1 is a possible D gene (5 bases). V lost 8 bases, J lost 4 bases, and 9 bases lay in between. This CDR3 is built from 12 residues. The germline CDR1 and CDR2 sequences are ENHRY and SYGVKD. DNA for the CDR3: TGTGCCATCGGAGGGGAGGGAAACACCATATATTTT. Residues: CAIGGEGNTIYF.

At least ten counts were recorded for this clonotype. The CDR3 region has the DNA TGCAGCGTTATGGGACATCAGACCGGGGAGCTGTTTTTT. Translation gives CSVMGHQTGELFF. The V gene is TRBV29-1, the J gene TRBJ2-2, with D maybe TRBD1 (6 bases). From germline, CDR1 is SQVTM and CDR2 ANQGSEA. V lost 5 bases and J lost 5, with 12 bases in between. The CDR3 totals 13 residues.

There are many counts of this clonotype. The chain carries TRBV5-1 and TRBJ2-5; weak D call: TRBD2 (6 bases). V was pared by 0 bases and J by 3 bases, with 9 bases between. Germline values: CDR1 SGHRS, CDR2 YFSETQ. This CDR3 region has 14 residues. The CDR3 spells CASSLASGEETQYF. The CDR3 DNA follows: TGCGCCAGCAGCTTGGCCTCGGGAGAAGAGACCCAGTACTTC.

The chain carries TRBV2 and TRBJ1-4, with 8 bases identical to TRBD1. Unmatched junction bases numbered 9, after V lost 1 base and J lost 8 bases. The germline gives CDR1 SNHLY, CDR2 FYNNEI. The length of the CDR3 is 16 residues. CDR3 amino acids: CASSEGSGQGREKLFF. In DNA form, the CDR3 reads TGTGCCAGCAGTGAAGGGTCTGGACAGGGAAGAGAAAAACTGTTTTTT.

The gene calls are TRBV7-2 and TRBJ2-7, with unresolved D. The CDR3 spans 14 residues. Germline V gene data show CDR1 as SGHTA and CDR2 as FQGNSA. The ends were cut back, 5 bases at V and 7 bases at J, with 18 bases in the middle. CDR3 amino acids: CASSQTLRFEEQYF. In nucleotides, the CDR3 is TGTGCCAGCAGCCAGACCCTGCGGTTCGAGGAGCAGTACTTC. The whole variable domain, remainder taken from reference TRBV7-2 and TRBJ2-7, is GAGVSQSPSNKVTEKGKDVELRCDPISGHTALYWYRQSLGQGLEFLIYFQGNSAPDKSGLPSDRFSAERTGGSVSTLTIQRTQQEDSAVYLCASSQTLRFEEQYFGPGTRLTVT.

The genes are TRBV20-1 and TRBJ2-7; possible D gene TRBD1, 6 bases. Trimming shortened V by 2 bases and J by 5 bases, and 10 bases separated the two germline ends. The CDR3 runs to 12 residues. CDR1 is DFQATT and CDR2 is SNEGSKA in the germline V gene (reference sequence). The CDR3 DNA reads as TGCAGTGCTAGACAGGGGCGACACGAGCAGTACTTC. This sequence encodes CSARQGRHEQYF.

The sample holds a few counts of this clonotype. The chain couples TRBV5-6 to TRBJ2-5; no reliable D call. V lost 4 bases to trimming and J lost 2 bases, with 12 bases between them. The CDR3 sequence is 14 residues long. The V gene's germline CDR1 is SGHDT and CDR2 YYEEEE. The CDR3 reads CASSPVGLQETQYF. The CDR3 DNA follows: TGTGCCAGCAGCCCCGTAGGCCTTCAAGAGACCCAGTACTTC.

A word on this clonotype: The CDR3 end shows no conserved phenylalanine or tryptophan, and so a read error is likely. The limits of the CDR3 on the DNA are not certain, so only TCRdb's listed CDR3 is given. This chain connects TRBV10-2 to TRBJ1-2. The CDR3 spans 8 residues, counting both ends. Germline CDR1 is WSHSY and CDR2 is SAAADI. CDR3 region: CASSESTY.

This chain joins TRBV9 and TRBJ2-7; weak D call: TRBD2 (5 bases). The V end was cut by 3 bases, the J end by 0 bases, with 10 bases between. The CDR3 is 14 amino acids. Looked up from germline, CDR1 is SGDLS and CDR2 is YYNGEE. The CDR3 loop reads CASSASRDSYEQYF. The CDR3 DNA is TGTGCCAGCAGCGCCTCACGGGACTCCTACGAGCAGTACTTC.